This TCR beta chain was recovered during a study of Graves' ophthalmopathy and Graves' hyperthyroidism. This clonotype was recorded at least ten times. Its target is unknown. The germline gives CDR1 LNHDA, CDR2 SQIVND (reference sequence). V lost 8 bases and J lost 3, with 19 bases in between. This CDR3 region has 15 residues. CDR3 regions of TCR beta were amplified from RNA transcripts. A first-round RT-PCR used HTBI primers, followed by a second-round multiplex PCR. From the multiplex PCR reads, TCRdb called clonotypes with MiXCR, one entry per CDR3 protein. The repertoire holds over 500,000 distinct CDR3 sequences, with 20% to 25% as singletons. Findings and caveats of the study: For predicting ophthalmopathy progression, the model had 70.59% sensitivity and approximately 72% specificity.

Enrolled hyperthyroidism patients had a new diagnosis, a duration under 2 months, and an age of 18 to 65. This receptor was identified in a woman aged 18-35 years with stable Graves' hyperthyroidism. Some clones in this sample may be carry-over from other donors' samples. This chain links TRBV19 with TRBJ1-1; D might be TRBD1 (5 bases). Sequenced sample: peripheral blood. CDR3 region: CASSPQWGLDTEAFF. Here the CDR3 DNA reads TGTGCCAGTTCCCCTCAGTGGGGCTTGGACACTGAAGCTTTCTTT.